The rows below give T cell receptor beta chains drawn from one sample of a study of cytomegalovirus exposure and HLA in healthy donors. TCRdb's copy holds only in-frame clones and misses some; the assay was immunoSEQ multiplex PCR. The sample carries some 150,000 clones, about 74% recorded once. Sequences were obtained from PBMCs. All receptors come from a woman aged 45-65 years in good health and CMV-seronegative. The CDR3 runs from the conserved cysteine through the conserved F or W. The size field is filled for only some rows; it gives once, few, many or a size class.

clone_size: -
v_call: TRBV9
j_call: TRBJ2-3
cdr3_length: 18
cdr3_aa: CASSSKRGDLLSTDTQYF

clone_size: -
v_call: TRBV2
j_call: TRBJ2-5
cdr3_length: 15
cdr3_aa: CASSFGTVIGETQYF

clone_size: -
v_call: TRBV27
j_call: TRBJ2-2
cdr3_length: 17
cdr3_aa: CASSFSSRRANTGELFF

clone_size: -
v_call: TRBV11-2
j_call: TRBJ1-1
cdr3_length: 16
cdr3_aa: CASSPTRGAANTEAFF

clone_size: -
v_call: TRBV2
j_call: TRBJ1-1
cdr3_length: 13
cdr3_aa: CASSLGQDTEAFF

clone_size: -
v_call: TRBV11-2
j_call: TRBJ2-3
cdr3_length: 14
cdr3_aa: CASSLGLQGDTQYF

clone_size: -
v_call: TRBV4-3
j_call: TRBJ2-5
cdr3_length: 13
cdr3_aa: CASSQGQGATQYF

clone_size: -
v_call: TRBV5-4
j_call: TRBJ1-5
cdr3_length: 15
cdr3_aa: CASSSGPGLNQPQHF

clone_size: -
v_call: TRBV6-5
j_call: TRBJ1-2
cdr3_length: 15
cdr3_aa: CASKTGNLANYGYTF

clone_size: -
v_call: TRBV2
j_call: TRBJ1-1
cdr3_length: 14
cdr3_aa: CASSGVQQNTEAFF

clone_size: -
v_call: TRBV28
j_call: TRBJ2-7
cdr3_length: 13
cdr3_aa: CASSASGWLEQYF

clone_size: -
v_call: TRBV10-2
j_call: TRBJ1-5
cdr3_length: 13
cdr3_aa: CATSRQVNQPQHF

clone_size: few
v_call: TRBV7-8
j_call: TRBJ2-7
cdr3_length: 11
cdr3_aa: CASSLSYEQYF

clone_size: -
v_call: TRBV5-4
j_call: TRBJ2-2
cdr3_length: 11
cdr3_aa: CASNGVGELFF

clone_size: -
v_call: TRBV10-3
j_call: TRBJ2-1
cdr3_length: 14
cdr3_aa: CAISPGHPSDEQFF

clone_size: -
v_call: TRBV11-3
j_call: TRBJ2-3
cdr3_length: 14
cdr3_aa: CASSAGAATDTQYF

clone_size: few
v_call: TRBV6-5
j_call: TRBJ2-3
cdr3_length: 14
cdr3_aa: CASSSPLGGDTQYF

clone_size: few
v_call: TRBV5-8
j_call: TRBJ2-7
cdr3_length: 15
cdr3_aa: CASSLVEVTLYEQYF

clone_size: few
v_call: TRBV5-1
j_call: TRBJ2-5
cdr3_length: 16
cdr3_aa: CASSLAQDSRGETQYF

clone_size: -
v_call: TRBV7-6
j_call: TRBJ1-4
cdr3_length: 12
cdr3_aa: CASSLSSEKLFF

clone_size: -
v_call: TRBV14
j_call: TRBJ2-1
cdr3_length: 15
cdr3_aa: CASSSRLAGGISMFF

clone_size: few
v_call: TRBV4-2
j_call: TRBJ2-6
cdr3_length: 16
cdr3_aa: CASSQDVGQGDNVLTF

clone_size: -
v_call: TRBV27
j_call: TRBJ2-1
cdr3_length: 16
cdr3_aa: CASSHRQHKDYNEQFF

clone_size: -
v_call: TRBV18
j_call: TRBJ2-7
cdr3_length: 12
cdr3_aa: CASSPDTEEQYF

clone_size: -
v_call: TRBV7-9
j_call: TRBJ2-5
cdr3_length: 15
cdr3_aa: CASSWVRGGEETQYF

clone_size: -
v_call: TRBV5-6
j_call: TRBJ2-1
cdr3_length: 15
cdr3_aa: CASSFRDRGSNEQFF

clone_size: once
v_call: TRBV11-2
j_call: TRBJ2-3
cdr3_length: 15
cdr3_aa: CASRVGLAGTDTQYF

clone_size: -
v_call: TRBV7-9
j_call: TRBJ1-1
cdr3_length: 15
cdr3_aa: CASSSGTGSATEAFF

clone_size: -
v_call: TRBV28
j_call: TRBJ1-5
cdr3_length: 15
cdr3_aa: CASSLWSGVNQPQHF

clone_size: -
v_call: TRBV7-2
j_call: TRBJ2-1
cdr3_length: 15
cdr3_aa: CASSLATRVYNEQFF

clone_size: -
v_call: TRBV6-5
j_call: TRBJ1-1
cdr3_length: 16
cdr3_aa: CASSYSAGGRNTEAFF

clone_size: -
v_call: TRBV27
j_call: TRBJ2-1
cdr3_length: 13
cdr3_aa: CASSPAPVDEQFF

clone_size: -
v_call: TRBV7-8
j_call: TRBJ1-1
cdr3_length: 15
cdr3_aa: CASSLALGSNTEAFF

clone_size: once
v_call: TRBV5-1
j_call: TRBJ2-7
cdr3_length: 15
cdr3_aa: CASSVRTGSSYEQYF

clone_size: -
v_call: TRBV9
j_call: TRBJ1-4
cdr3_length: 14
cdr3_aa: CASSRDRVNEKLFF

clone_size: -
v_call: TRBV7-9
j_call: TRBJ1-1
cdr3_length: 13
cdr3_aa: CASRTGLNTEAFF